The clone carrying this T cell receptor (beta chain) was counted between two and nine times. V lost 2 bases and J 4 bases, leaving 18 bases between the germline ends. Germline CDR1 SGHNT, CDR2 YENEEA. The CDR3 length is 16 residues. Healthy people donating bone marrow made up the donors. The sample comes from a study of cytomegalovirus exposure and HLA in healthy donors. PCR primers comprised 60 Vbeta and 13 Jbeta primers. Only in-frame clones appear in the TCRdb table, and some are missing; sequencing was by immunoSEQ multiplex PCR. Among about 150,000 clones listed, around four fifths were seen once.

The sequence came from a boy aged 2-9 years in good health and CMV-seronegative. Material for sequencing was PBMCs. The V gene is TRBV11-3, the J gene TRBJ2-7; D uncertain. The DNA for the CDR3 is TGTGCCAGCAGCTTATTACACGGCGGATATCGATACGAGCAGTACTTC. This gives the protein CASSLLHGGYRYEQYF.